This is a list of T cell receptor beta chains from one sample in a study of blood T cells in healthy people across ages. TCRdb re-called the 5' RACE reads through MiXCR, storing one row per CDR3 protein. Here the sample spans fewer than 2,000,000 distinct CDR3 sequences, 30% to 40% being singletons. The sequencing input was blood. The receptors stem from a human donor in good health. CDR3s include the opening cysteine and the closing phenylalanine or tryptophan. Each record gives: D gene, clone size, J gene, V gene, CDR3 DNA, CDR3 protein. D genes are given only for firm matches. Not all rows give a size; the values are once, few, many and, for expanded clones, a class.

d_call: -; clone_size: -; j_call: TRBJ2-5; v_call: TRBV5-6; cdr3_nt: TGTGCCAGCAGCATCCAGGGGAGGGAGACCCAGTACTTC; cdr3_aa: CASSIQGRETQYF
d_call: -; clone_size: -; j_call: TRBJ2-1; v_call: TRBV27; cdr3_nt: TGTGCCAGCAGTATACTCATGGCGAATGAGCAGTTCTTC; cdr3_aa: CASSILMANEQFF
d_call: -; clone_size: few; j_call: TRBJ2-7; v_call: TRBV12-3/TRBV12-4; cdr3_nt: TGTGCCAGCATGGAGGGGCACCTCGACGAGCAGTACTTC; cdr3_aa: CASMEGHLDEQYF
d_call: TRBD2; clone_size: few; j_call: TRBJ2-7; v_call: TRBV20-1; cdr3_nt: TGCAGTGCCCCCCCTAGCGGAGACGTTAGAGAGCAGTACTTC; cdr3_aa: CSAPPSGDVREQYF
d_call: -; clone_size: few; j_call: TRBJ1-6; v_call: TRBV5-1; cdr3_nt: TGCGCCAGCAGGGAGGCGCTAGATGGGCCGAATTCACCCCTCCACTTT; cdr3_aa: CASREALDGPNSPLHF
d_call: TRBD1; clone_size: few; j_call: TRBJ1-1; v_call: TRBV12-3/TRBV12-4; cdr3_nt: TGTGCCAGCAGTAAAACGGACAGGGAAACTGAAGCTTTCTTT; cdr3_aa: CASSKTDRETEAFF
d_call: -; clone_size: -; j_call: TRBJ2-1; v_call: TRBV5-1; cdr3_nt: TGCGCCAGCAGCTCCCAAGAGACCCAGTTCTTC; cdr3_aa: CASSSQETQFF
d_call: TRBD1; clone_size: -; j_call: TRBJ1-4; v_call: TRBV9; cdr3_nt: TGTGCCAGCAGCAAGGGACAGGGAGGAGTGGAAAAACTGTTTTTT; cdr3_aa: CASSKGQGGVEKLFF
d_call: -; clone_size: -; j_call: TRBJ2-3; v_call: TRBV10-3; cdr3_nt: TGTGCCATCAGGAAATGGGAAGGCACAGATACGCAGTATTTT; cdr3_aa: CAIRKWEGTDTQYF
d_call: TRBD1; clone_size: -; j_call: TRBJ2-7; v_call: TRBV9; cdr3_nt: TGTGCCAGCAGCGTAGGCCGGACAGGGACCTTCTACGAGCAGTACTTC; cdr3_aa: CASSVGRTGTFYEQYF
d_call: -; clone_size: few; j_call: TRBJ1-2; v_call: TRBV4-1; cdr3_nt: TGCGCCAGCAGCCAAGAAGGCGAGGGCGGTTCTGGCTACACCTTC; cdr3_aa: CASSQEGEGGSGYTF